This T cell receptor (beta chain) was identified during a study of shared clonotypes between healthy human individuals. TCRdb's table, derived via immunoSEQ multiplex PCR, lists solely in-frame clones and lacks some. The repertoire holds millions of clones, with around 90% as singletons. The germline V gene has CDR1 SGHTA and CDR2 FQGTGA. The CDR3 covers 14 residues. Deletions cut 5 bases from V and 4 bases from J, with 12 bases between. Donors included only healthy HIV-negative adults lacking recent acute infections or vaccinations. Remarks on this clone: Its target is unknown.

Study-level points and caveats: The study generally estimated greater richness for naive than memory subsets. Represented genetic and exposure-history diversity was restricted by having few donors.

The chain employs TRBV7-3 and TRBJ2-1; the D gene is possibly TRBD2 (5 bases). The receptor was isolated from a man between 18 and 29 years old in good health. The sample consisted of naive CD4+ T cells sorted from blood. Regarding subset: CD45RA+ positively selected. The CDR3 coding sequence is TGTGCCAGCAGCCCAATTGGCGGGTACAATGAGCAGTTCTTC. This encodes CASSPIGGYNEQFF.